This record concerns one TCR beta chain sequence. Antigen specificity is unknown. Relative to the germline gene, one junction end is altered; a read error may explain this. In germline, CDR1 is SGHTA, CDR2 FQGNSA. The CDR3 totals 12 residues. TCRdb reprocessed the RT-PCR reads with MiXCR, giving one entry per CDR3 protein. The table records approximately 680,000 distinct CDR3 sequences, approximately 15% of them present only once. These data originate in a study of response to subunit inactivated influenza vaccine. Points from the study as a whole: It was suggested by the authors that few new T cells are recruited by each seasonal influenza vaccination.

This receptor was taken from a man between 50 and 59 years old who received an inactivated influenza vaccine. The sample here was PBMCs from blood, taken roughly 12 days after vaccination. The rearrangement uses TRBV7-2 and TRBJ2-4; D unresolved. CDR3: CASSLAQNIQYF. The CDR3 DNA is TGTGCCAGCAGCTTAGCCCAAAACATTCAGTACTTC.